This TCR beta chain is drawn from a study of cytomegalovirus exposure and HLA in healthy donors. Study outcomes and limitations: Some V segments, TRBV6-2 and TRBV6-3 among them, were indistinguishable and were therefore excluded. An analysis was carried out later, and it reportedly showed fewer N-insertions in an Asian-associated ancestry cluster than the approximately 610-donor mean. Later analysis demonstrated an association between a missense DCLRE1C variant and TCR beta V- and J-gene trimming. Overall, under 200 TCR beta chains were annotated as cytomegalovirus-associated.

Germline values: CDR1 SNHLY, CDR2 FYNNEI. This CDR3 region has 17 residues. V lost 2 bases, J lost 7 bases, and 12 bases stayed unmatched. A multiplex PCR was run with 60 Vbeta primers and 13 Jbeta primers. Here immunoSEQ multiplex PCR was the method, and the copy in TCRdb shows in-frame clones only, minus some. The sample has 130,000 to 150,000 clones, around three quarters seen once. This clone showed up just once. Its specificity is unknown. The chain employs TRBV2 and TRBJ2-1, with 9 positions matching TRBD1. Sample: PBMCs. The source is a man in his forties in good health and CMV-seropositive. DNA for the CDR3: TGTGCCAGCAGTGAATCCTCTCCAAGGGACAGGGAGAATGAGCAGTTCTTC. It yields the protein CASSESSPRDRENEQFF.